Presented here are 8 T cell receptor beta chains from one specimen sequenced in a study of cytomegalovirus exposure and HLA in healthy donors. Both 60 Vbeta primers and 13 Jbeta primers went into the PCR. Repertoires were generated with immunoSEQ multiplex PCR, while TCRdb's copy carries only in-frame clones and drops some. Of about 88,000 clones in the sample, 79% are singletons; the top ten hold 2.5% to 3%. Material for sequencing was PBMCs. Source of these receptors: a man aged 25 to 40 in good health and CMV-seronegative.

V gene TRBV25-1 combines with J gene TRBJ2-3, with 11 bases aligning to TRBD1. The germline V gene encodes CDR1 MGHDK and CDR2 SYGVNS. The junction had 8 bases not matched to a gene; V was cut back by 2 bases and J by 4 bases. The length of the CDR3 is 17 residues. CDR3 loop: CASSEMRGQGASDTQYF. The CDR3 coding sequence is TGTGCCAGCAGTGAAATGAGAGGACAGGGGGCATCAGATACGCAGTATTTT.

The V and J genes are TRBV6-6 and TRBJ2-2; 7 bases fit TRBD2. Germline V gives CDR1 MNHNY, CDR2 SVGAGI (reference sequence). The ends lost 2 bases at V and 5 bases at J; junction bases unmatched: 8. The CDR3 sequence is 16 residues long. The CDR3 reads CASSYAGTKHTGELFF. The CDR3 DNA is TGTGCCAGCAGTTACGCCGGGACTAAGCATACCGGGGAGCTGTTTTTT.

The chain employs TRBV6-1 and TRBJ2-7; D might be TRBD1 (6 bases). This CDR3 spans 12 amino acids. Germline CDR1 reads MNHNS; CDR2 reads SASEGT. Trimming shortened V by 7 bases and J by 6 bases, and 13 bases separated the two germline ends. CDR3 residues: CASTIGTSEQYF. Written as DNA, the CDR3 is TGTGCCAGCACCATCGGGACATCCGAGCAGTACTTC.

The chain carries TRBV27 and TRBJ1-5; 7 nucleotides match TRBD1. CDR3 length: 13 amino acids. The junction had 4 bases not matched to a gene; V was cut back by 6 bases and J by 5 bases. Germline values: CDR1 MNHEY, CDR2 SMNVEV (reference sequence). DNA of the CDR3: TGTGCCAGCAGAAAAGACAGGGATCAGCCCCAGCATTTT. Amino acids: CASRKDRDQPQHF.

The chain links TRBV19 to TRBJ2-5, with 8 bases identical to TRBD1. This CDR3 is 14 amino acids long. V lost 3 bases and J lost 7; bases outside the gene matches: 7. CDR1 and CDR2 from the germline V gene are LNHDA and SQIVND (reference sequence). The CDR3 here is CASSMGQAAATQYF. The DNA for the CDR3 is TGTGCCAGTAGTATGGGACAGGCCGCAGCGACCCAGTACTTC. The entire variable domain, with the rest obtained from reference TRBV19 and TRBJ2-5, is as follows: DGGITQSPKYLFRKEGQNVTLSCEQNLNHDAMYWYRQDPGQGLRLIYYSQIVNDFQKGDIAEGYSVSREKKESFPLTVTSAQKNPTAFYLCASSMGQAAATQYFGPGTRLLVL.

The chain is built from TRBV2 and TRBJ2-7, with no clear D. Germline lookup yields CDR1 SNHLY and CDR2 FYNNEI. The CDR3 extends over 13 amino acids. Trimming cost V 6 bases and J 7 bases, with 16 bases left between them. CDR3 nucleotides: TGTGCCAGCAGGCTAGAAAACAAGGATGAGCAGTACTTC. Amino acid sequence: CASRLENKDEQYF.

The J gene is TRBJ1-2, the V gene TRBV7-6; 9 bases map to TRBD1. The CDR3 loop spans 17 amino acids. Germline CDR1 and CDR2: SGHVS and FNYEAQ. Trimming took 2 bases from V and 5 from J; bases not matched to a gene: 12. The CDR3 protein is CASSLSPSGQGQYGYTF. The CDR3, as DNA: TGTGCCAGCAGCTTAAGTCCCTCCGGACAGGGGCAATATGGCTACACCTTC.

The V gene is TRBV2, the J gene TRBJ2-6; D possibly corresponds to TRBD2 (5 bases). V gave up 10 bases and J gave up 1 base, with 11 bases separating them. CDR3 length equals 14 residues. Per germline, CDR1 SNHLY and CDR2 FYNNEI. This CDR3 reads CATSSGSGANVLTF. Written as DNA, the CDR3 is TGTGCCACCTCCTCGGGGTCTGGGGCCAACGTCCTGACTTTC.